This T cell receptor (beta chain) was obtained from a study of response to subunit inactivated influenza vaccine. TCRdb ran MiXCR on the RT-PCR reads and lists one entry per CDR3 protein. The repertoire holds around 530,000 distinct CDR3 sequences, approximately 12% seen once, with roughly 10% in the top ten. This clonotype has just a few counts. This CDR3 is 15 amino acids long. Germline V CDR1 and CDR2: KGHSH, LQKENI. The V gene lost 0 bases and the J gene lost 2 bases, with 8 bases spanning the gap. Sequenced material: PBMCs from blood, taken on the day of vaccination. J is TRBJ1-5 and V is TRBV18, with a weak D call TRBD1 (5 bases). The source is a man aged 45 to 65 who received an inactivated influenza vaccine. The CDR3 region has the DNA TGTGCCAGCTCACCACCGGGACTTGGCAATCAGCCCCAGCATTTT. Its protein is CASSPPGLGNQPQHF.